The present TCR beta chain was sequenced within a study of circulating and synovial CD4+ cells in juvenile arthritis. The method was immunoSEQ multiplex PCR; TCRdb's version includes in-frame clones alone and lacks a portion of them. The data show 30,000 to 40,000 clones, with around 96% seen just once and around 0.15% held by the top ten. The material sequenced was CD4+ T cells from blood. The TCR comes from a human donor with juvenile idiopathic arthritis.

CDR3: CSVDGGDNEQFF. CDR3 bases: TGCAGCGTTGACGGGGGGGACAATGAGCAGTTCTTC. The rearrangement joins TRBV29-1 to TRBJ2-1; TRBD2 agrees at 8 bases. Germline-derived CDR1 and CDR2 are SQVTM and ANQGSEA. V was clipped by 3 bases and J by 5 bases; unmatched bases: 0. This CDR3 is 12 amino acids long.